Presented here are 9 T cell receptor beta chains from one specimen sequenced in a study of cytomegalovirus exposure and HLA in healthy donors. The PCR contained 60 Vbeta and 13 Jbeta primers. Method: immunoSEQ multiplex PCR; TCRdb's copy keeps in-frame clones and lacks some. The sample has roughly 150,000 clones, around two thirds seen once. The sample comprised PBMCs. Receptors originate from a man aged 25-40 years in good health and CMV-seropositive.

The V call is TRBV12-5, the J call TRBJ2-2; the D gene is possibly TRBD2 (6 bases). CDR3 length: 15 amino acids. V gave up 6 bases and J gave up 1 base, with 12 bases separating them. Looked up from germline, CDR1 is LGHNT and CDR2 is FRNRAP. CDR3 coding DNA: TGTGCTAGTGGCCCGGGACTGTTGAACACCGGGGAGCTGTTTTTT. Its protein product is CASGPGLLNTGELFF.

The chain is built from TRBV28 and TRBJ1-2, with 8 bases that match TRBD1. The CDR3 covers 15 residues. V gave up 3 bases and J gave up 4 bases; unmatched junction bases: 7. CDR1 is MDHEN and CDR2 is SYDVKM in the germline V gene. As DNA, the CDR3 is TGTGCCAGCAGTTTTGTGTCGGACAGGGCCTATGGCTACACCTTC. It yields the protein CASSFVSDRAYGYTF.

The chain employs TRBV6-5 and TRBJ2-2; weak D call: TRBD1 (6 bases). The CDR3 runs 13 residues. V was pared by 6 bases and J by 5 bases, with 10 bases between. Germline CDR1 and CDR2: MNHEY and SVGAGI. CDR3 region: CASSHGQTGELFF. The CDR3 region has the DNA TGTGCCAGCAGCCACGGACAGACCGGGGAGCTGTTTTTT.

This clone was recorded a few times. The chain joins TRBV7-6 to TRBJ2-7, with 11 bases that match TRBD2. Germline V CDR1 and CDR2: SGHVS, FNYEAQ. After removal of 5 bases from V and 2 bases from J, the junction contained 17 bases not matched to a gene. CDR3 length equals 19 residues. The chain's CDR3 is CASSPEPGLADGFAYEQYF. The CDR3 region has the DNA TGTGCCAGCAGCCCTGAGCCGGGACTAGCGGACGGGTTTGCCTACGAGCAGTACTTC.

The gene calls are TRBV4-1 and TRBJ2-7, with TRBD2 matching 7 bases. CDR1 and CDR2 (germline): MGHRA, YSYEKL. The V gene end was trimmed by 4 bases and the J gene end by 6 bases; junction bases not matched to a gene: 9. The CDR3 loop spans 14 amino acids. The chain's CDR3 is CASSPRGGSSEQYF. The CDR3 nucleotides are TGCGCCAGCAGCCCCCGGGGCGGGAGTAGCGAGCAGTACTTC.

The chain couples TRBV15 to TRBJ2-7; 10 bases are a match to TRBD2. V shed 1 base, J shed 7 bases, and the junction held 13 bases outside the gene matches. Germline lookup yields CDR1 LNHNV and CDR2 YYDKDF (reference sequence). This CDR3 comprises 17 residues. CDR3 sequence (DNA): TGTGCCACCAGCAGAGTACTGTTATGGCTAGCGGGAGTTGAGCAGTACTTC. It specifies CATSRVLLWLAGVEQYF.

This clone has a single count. V is TRBV5-1 and J is TRBJ2-5; TRBD2 matches 7 bases. This CDR3 has 14 residues. The germline CDR1 and CDR2 sequences are SGHRS and YFSETQ. Trimming removed 4 bases from V and 4 bases from J; junction bases left unmatched: 7. CDR3 coding DNA: TGCGCCAGCAGCGCGGGCGGGAGCTCAGAGACCCAGTACTTC. Its protein is CASSAGGSSETQYF.

The chain uses TRBV29-1 and TRBJ2-2; D may be TRBD1 (5 bases). Germline V CDR1 and CDR2: SQVTM, ANQGSEA. Trimming shortened V by 0 bases and J by 6 bases, and 8 bases separated the two germline ends. This CDR3 region has 13 residues. The CDR3 sequence is CSVEDQGAGELFF. As DNA, the CDR3 is TGCAGCGTTGAAGATCAAGGGGCCGGGGAGCTGTTTTTT.

This clone has more than one count but fewer than ten. The chain carries TRBV11-1 and TRBJ2-7, with 7 nucleotides matching TRBD2. The CDR3 totals 14 residues. CDR1 is SGHAT and CDR2 is FQDESV in the germline V gene (reference sequence). V shed 4 bases, J shed 1 base, and the junction held 4 bases outside the gene matches. The DNA of the CDR3 is TGTGCCAGCAGCTCGGCAGCGGGGTCCTACGAGCAGTACTTC. Its protein is CASSSAAGSYEQYF.